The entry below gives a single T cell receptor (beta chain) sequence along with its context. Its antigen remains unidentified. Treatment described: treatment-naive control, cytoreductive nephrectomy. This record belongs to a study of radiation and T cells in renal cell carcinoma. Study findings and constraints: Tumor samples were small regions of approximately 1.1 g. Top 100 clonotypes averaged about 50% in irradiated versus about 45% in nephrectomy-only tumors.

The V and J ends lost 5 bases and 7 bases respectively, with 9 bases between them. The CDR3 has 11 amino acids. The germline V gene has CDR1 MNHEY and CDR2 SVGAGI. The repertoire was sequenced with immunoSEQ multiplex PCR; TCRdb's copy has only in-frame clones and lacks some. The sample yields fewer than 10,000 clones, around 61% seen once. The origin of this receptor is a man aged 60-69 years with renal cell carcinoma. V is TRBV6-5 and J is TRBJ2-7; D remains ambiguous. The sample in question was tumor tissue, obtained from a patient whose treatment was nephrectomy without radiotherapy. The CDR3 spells CASSDAREQYF. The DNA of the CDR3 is TGTGCCAGCAGTGACGCCCGGGAGCAGTACTTC.